The rows below give T cell receptor beta chains drawn from one sample of a study of T cell responses to AZD1222 COVID-19 vaccine. The method was immunoSEQ multiplex PCR; TCRdb's version includes in-frame clones alone and lacks a portion of them. The sample includes fewer than 150,000 clones, about 93% seen only once; the top ten take about 6.7%. Sequenced here: peripheral blood, sampled 28 days after the second AZD1222 dose. The origin of the receptors is an adult who received the AZD1222 COVID-19 vaccine. The CDR3 runs from the conserved cysteine through the conserved F or W. Each record gives: J gene, CDR3 length, clone size, D gene, V gene, CDR3 DNA, CDR3 protein. The D gene is left open where the match is weak. Not every row has a clone size; where given, it reads once, few, many or a size class.

TRBJ1-1 18 - - TRBV27 TGTGCCAGCAGTTTTAGAGACACGAAAAGTCGTCCGAACACTGAAGCTTTCTTT CASSFRDTKSRPNTEAFF
TRBJ2-7 15 once TRBD1 TRBV14 TGTGCCAGCAGCCAACCAGGACAGGACTCCTACGAGCAGTACTTC CASSQPGQDSYEQYF
TRBJ1-2 12 - - TRBV30 TGTGCCTGTAGGGGGAGGGATTTAGGCTACACCTTC CACRGRDLGYTF
TRBJ2-1 15 - - TRBV27 TGTGCCAGCAGTTTAGCCCCGAGCTCCTACAATGAGCAGTTCTTC CASSLAPSSYNEQFF
TRBJ1-2 12 - - TRBV14 TGTGCCAGCAGCCAAGATAAAAGGGGCTACACCTTC CASSQDKRGYTF
TRBJ1-2 14 - - TRBV6-5 TGTGCCAGCAGTCCTATAGGGGTCGTCGATGGCTACACCTTC CASSPIGVVDGYTF
TRBJ2-3 15 - TRBD2 TRBV11-2 TGTGCCAGCAACCGCGGGGGCCGCGGGGGGGATACGCAGTATTTT CASNRGGRGGDTQYF
TRBJ1-1 13 once - TRBV29-1 TGCAGCGTTGCCCTCTTTGGGAACACTGAAGCTTTCTTT CSVALFGNTEAFF
TRBJ1-1 14 - - TRBV30 TGTGCCTGCGATTGGGGGGCGGTGAACACTGAAGCTTTCTTT CACDWGAVNTEAFF
TRBJ1-1 11 - - TRBV20-1 TGCAGTGCTACAGGGAACACTGAAGCTTTCTTT CSATGNTEAFF
TRBJ1-2 12 - - TRBV7-2 TGTGCCAGCAGCGAGTCTCCCTATGGCTACACCTTC CASSESPYGYTF
TRBJ2-1 15 - TRBD2 TRBV7-2 TGTGCCAGCAGCTTGGGACTAGCGGAGGCAAATGAGCAGTTCTTC CASSLGLAEANEQFF
TRBJ1-1 12 - TRBD1 TRBV29-1 TGCAGCGCACGGACAGGGGCCGCTGAAGCTTTCTTT CSARTGAAEAFF
TRBJ1-4 14 - TRBD1 TRBV5-1 TGCGCCAGCAGCGGAAACAGGGGGGATGAAAAACTGTTTTTT CASSGNRGDEKLFF
TRBJ1-3 17 - TRBD1 TRBV9 TGTGCCAGCAGCCCTAGCTCGACAGGGGGCTCTAGAAACACCATATATTTT CASSPSSTGGSRNTIYF
TRBJ1-2 12 - - TRBV5-1 TGCGCCAGCAGACGGGGGAGCTATGGCTACACCTTC CASRRGSYGYTF
TRBJ1-2 13 - - TRBV5-6 TGTGCCAGCAGCTTGTACCGGGCGGTTGGCTACACCTTC CASSLYRAVGYTF
TRBJ1-4 15 - - TRBV18 TGTGCCAGCTCACTTACGTCGTTAACTAATGAAAAACTGTTTTTT CASSLTSLTNEKLFF
TRBJ1-1 15 - - TRBV4-1 TGCGCCAGCAGCCAACAGACGGGCAGGAATTATGATGCTTTCTTT CASSQQTGRNYDAFF
TRBJ1-1 14 - - TRBV19 TGTGCCAGTAGGGGGGGCCTTGGGAACACTGAAGCTTTCTTT CASRGGLGNTEAFF
TRBJ1-5 15 - - TRBV4-1 TGCGCCAGCAGCCTTCGTTCCTATAGCAATCAGCCCCAGCATTTT CASSLRSYSNQPQHF
TRBJ2-2 17 - TRBD2 TRBV7-9 TGTGCCAGCAGCGGTGAACTACCAGCGGGGGCTCTCGGGGAGCTGTTTTTT CASSGELPAGALGELFF
TRBJ1-1 12 - - TRBV2 TGTGCCAGCAGGTTTGGGGGCACTGAAGCTTTCTTT CASRFGGTEAFF
TRBJ2-1 11 - - TRBV2 TGTGCCAGCAGTAAATACAATGAGCAGTTCTTC CASSKYNEQFF
TRBJ1-3 17 once - TRBV4-1 TGCGCCAGCAGCCAAGCCCCGGGGGGGGACTCTGGAAACACCATATATTTT CASSQAPGGDSGNTIYF
TRBJ1-1 12 - - TRBV15 TGTGCCACCAGCAGAGACTTGAACGGGGCTTTCTTT CATSRDLNGAFF
TRBJ2-1 16 - - TRBV7-3 TGTGCCAGCAGCCCCTGGGCGATGAGGACCTACAATGAGCAGTTCTTC CASSPWAMRTYNEQFF
TRBJ2-2 15 few - TRBV6-1 TGTGCCAGCAGTGAAGACGCGGGGAACGCCGGGGAGCTGTTTTTT CASSEDAGNAGELFF
TRBJ2-1 16 - - TRBV7-3 TGTGCCAGCAGCTTAATGGGACCCTCCGACTACAATGAGCAGTTCTTC CASSLMGPSDYNEQFF
TRBJ2-1 12 - - TRBV9 TGTGCCAGCAGCTACGGAGGCAATGAGCAGTTCTTC CASSYGGNEQFF
TRBJ2-1 13 - TRBD1 TRBV4-3 TGCGCCAGCAGCAAAATAGGGGGCGATGAGCAGTTCTTC CASSKIGGDEQFF
TRBJ1-2 15 once - TRBV2 TGTGCCAGCAGGGAGAGACGGGGCCTGTTCTATGGCTACACCTTC CASRERRGLFYGYTF
TRBJ1-2 13 - - TRBV2 TGTGCCAGCAGAGAGGGCCACTGGGATGGCTACACCTTC CASREGHWDGYTF
TRBJ2-3 16 - TRBD1 TRBV6-1 TGTGCCAGCAGTGAAGCGTCAGGGGGTAGCACAGATACGCAGTATTTT CASSEASGGSTDTQYF
TRBJ2-2 14 - - TRBV7-3 TGTGCCAGCAGCCCGGCAGGGGTCCCCGGGGAGCTGTTTTTT CASSPAGVPGELFF
TRBJ2-1 13 - - TRBV10-1 TGCGCCAATGTTACAGGAGCCTACAATGAGCAGTTCTTC CANVTGAYNEQFF
TRBJ1-1 14 - - TRBV11-2 TGTGCCAGCAGCTCTGTCAAGGGCAGAACTGAAGCTTTCTTT CASSSVKGRTEAFF
TRBJ1-1 15 - - TRBV7-2 TGTGCCAGCAGCTTAGTGATAGACATGAACACTGAAGCTTTCTTT CASSLVIDMNTEAFF
TRBJ2-6 12 - - TRBV19 TGTGCCAGTAGGGGCGGGGCCAACGTCCTGACTTTC CASRGGANVLTF
TRBJ1-2 12 - - TRBV30 TGTGCCTGGAATCCCTGGGGGTATGGCTACACCTTC CAWNPWGYGYTF
TRBJ2-2 18 - TRBD1 TRBV19 TGTGCCAGTAGTAGGAGGACAGGGGGCGCGAATATGGCCGGGGAGCTGTTTTTT CASSRRTGGANMAGELFF
TRBJ2-1 16 - - TRBV3-1/TRBV3-2 TGTGCCAGCAGCCAGGGGGCTGTCAGAGGGGGCAATGAGCAGTTCTTC CASSQGAVRGGNEQFF